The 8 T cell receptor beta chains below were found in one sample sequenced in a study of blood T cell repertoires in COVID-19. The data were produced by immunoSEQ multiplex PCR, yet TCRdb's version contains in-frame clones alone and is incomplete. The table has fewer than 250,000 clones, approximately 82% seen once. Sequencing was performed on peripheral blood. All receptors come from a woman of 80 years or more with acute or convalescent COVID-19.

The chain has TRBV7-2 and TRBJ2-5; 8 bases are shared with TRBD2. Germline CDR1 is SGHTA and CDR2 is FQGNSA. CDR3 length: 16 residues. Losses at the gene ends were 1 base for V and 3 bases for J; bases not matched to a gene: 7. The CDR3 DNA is TGTGCCAGCAGCTTAGTAGGGCAGCGGGGGAAAGAGACCCAGTACTTC. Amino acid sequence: CASSLVGQRGKETQYF.

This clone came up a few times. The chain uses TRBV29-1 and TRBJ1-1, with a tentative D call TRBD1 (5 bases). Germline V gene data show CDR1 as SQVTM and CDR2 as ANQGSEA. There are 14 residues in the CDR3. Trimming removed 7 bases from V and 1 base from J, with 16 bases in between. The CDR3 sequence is CSGRLGGENTEAFF. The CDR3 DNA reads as TGCAGCGGCCGCTTAGGAGGGGAGAACACTGAAGCTTTCTTT.

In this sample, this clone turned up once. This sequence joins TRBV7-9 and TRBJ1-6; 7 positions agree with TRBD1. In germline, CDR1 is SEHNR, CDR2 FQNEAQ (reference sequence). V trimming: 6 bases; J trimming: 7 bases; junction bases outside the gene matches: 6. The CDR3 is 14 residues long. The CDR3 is CASRQTGKNSPLHF. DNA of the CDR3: TGTGCCAGCAGACAGACAGGGAAAAATTCACCCCTCCACTTT.

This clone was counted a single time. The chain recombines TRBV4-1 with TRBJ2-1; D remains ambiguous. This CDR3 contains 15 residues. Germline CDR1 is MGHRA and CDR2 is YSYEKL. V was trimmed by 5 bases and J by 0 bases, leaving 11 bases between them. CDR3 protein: CASSSSASSYNEQFF. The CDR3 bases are TGCGCCAGCAGCTCGAGCGCGAGCTCCTACAATGAGCAGTTCTTC.

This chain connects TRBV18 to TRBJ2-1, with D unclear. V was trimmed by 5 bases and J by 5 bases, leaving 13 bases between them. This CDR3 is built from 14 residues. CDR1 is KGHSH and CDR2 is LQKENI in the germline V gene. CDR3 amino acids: CASSAVTLNNEQFF. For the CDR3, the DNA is TGTGCCAGCTCAGCGGTTACTTTAAACAATGAGCAGTTCTTC.

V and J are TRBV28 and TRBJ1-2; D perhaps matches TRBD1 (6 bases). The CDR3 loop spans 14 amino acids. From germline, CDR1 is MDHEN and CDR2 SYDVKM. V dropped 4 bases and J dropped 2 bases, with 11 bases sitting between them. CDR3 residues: CASSYLQGNYGYTF. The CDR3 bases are TGTGCCAGCAGTTACCTACAGGGCAACTATGGCTACACCTTC.

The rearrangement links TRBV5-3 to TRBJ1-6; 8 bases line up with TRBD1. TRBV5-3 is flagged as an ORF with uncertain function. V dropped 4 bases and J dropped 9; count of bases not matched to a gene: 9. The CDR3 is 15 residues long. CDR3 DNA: TGTGCCAGAAGCAACACCGGACAGGGCGGTTCACCCCTCCACTTT. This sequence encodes CARSNTGQGGSPLHF.

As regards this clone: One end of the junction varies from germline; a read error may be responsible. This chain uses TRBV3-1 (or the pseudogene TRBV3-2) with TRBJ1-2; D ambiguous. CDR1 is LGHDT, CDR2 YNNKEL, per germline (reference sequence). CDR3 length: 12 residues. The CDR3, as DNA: TGTGCCAGCAGCCAAGAAACAGAGAGCCTCCACTTC. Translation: CASSQETESLHF.